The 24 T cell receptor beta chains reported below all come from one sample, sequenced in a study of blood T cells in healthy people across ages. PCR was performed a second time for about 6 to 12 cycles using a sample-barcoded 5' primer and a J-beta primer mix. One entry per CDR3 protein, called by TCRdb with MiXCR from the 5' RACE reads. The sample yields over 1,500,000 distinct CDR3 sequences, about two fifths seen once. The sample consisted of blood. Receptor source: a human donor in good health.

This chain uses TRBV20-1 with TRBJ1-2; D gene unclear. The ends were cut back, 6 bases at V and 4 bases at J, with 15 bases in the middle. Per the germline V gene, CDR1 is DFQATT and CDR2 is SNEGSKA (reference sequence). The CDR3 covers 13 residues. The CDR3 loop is CSAVFRQFYGYTF. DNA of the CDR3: TGCAGTGCCGTTTTCAGGCAATTCTATGGCTACACCTTC.

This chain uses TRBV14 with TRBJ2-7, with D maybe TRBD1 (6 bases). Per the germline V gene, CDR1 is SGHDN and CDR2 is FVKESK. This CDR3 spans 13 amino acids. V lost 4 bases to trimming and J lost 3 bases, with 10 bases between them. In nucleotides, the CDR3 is TGTGCCAGCAGCCCCGCAGGGGTCTACGAGCAGTACTTC. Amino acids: CASSPAGVYEQYF.

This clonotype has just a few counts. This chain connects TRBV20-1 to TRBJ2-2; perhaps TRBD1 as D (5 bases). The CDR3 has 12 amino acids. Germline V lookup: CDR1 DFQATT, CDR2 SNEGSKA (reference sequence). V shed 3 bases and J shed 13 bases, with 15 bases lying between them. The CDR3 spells CSARGRDLRLFF. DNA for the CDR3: TGCAGTGCTAGGGGCAGGGATCTGAGGCTGTTTTTT.

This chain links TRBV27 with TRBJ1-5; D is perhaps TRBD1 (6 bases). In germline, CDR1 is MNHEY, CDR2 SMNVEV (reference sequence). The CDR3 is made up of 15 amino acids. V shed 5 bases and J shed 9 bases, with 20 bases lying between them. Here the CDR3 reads CASSTSGTPGTPQHF. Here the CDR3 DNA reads TGTGCCAGCAGTACCTCCGGGACACCGGGGACGCCCCAGCATTTT.

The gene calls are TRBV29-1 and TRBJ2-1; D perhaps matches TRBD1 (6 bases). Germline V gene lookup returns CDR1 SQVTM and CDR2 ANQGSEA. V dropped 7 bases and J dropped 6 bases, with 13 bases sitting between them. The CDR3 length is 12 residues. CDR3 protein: CSAQEQGNEQFF. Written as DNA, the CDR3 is TGCAGCGCCCAAGAACAGGGCAATGAGCAGTTCTTC.

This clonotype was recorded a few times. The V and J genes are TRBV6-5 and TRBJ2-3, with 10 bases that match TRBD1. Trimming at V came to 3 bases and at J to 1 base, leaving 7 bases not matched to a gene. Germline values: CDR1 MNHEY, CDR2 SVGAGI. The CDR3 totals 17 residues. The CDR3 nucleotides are TGTGCCAGCAGTTATTATCCCGGGACAGGGGGCACAGATACGCAGTATTTT. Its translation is CASSYYPGTGGTDTQYF.

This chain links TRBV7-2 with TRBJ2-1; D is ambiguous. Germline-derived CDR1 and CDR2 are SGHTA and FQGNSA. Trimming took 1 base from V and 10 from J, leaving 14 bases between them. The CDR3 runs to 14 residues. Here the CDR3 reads CASSLDDSGYEQFF. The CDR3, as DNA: TGTGCCAGCAGCTTAGATGATAGTGGGTACGAGCAGTTCTTC.

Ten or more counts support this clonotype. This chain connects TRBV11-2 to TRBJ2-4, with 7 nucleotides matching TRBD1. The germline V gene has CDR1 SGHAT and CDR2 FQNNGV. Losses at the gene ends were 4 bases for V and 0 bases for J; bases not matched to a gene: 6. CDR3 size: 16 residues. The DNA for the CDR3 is TGTGCCAGCAGCTCCATACAGGGGTTAGCCAAAAACATTCAGTACTTC. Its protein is CASSSIQGLAKNIQYF.

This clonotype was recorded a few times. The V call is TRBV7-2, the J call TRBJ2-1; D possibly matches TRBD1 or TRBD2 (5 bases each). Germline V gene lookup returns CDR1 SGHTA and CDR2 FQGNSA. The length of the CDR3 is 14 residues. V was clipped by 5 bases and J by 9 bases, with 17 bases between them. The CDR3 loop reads CASSPYGTSSEQFF. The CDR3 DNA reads TGTGCCAGCAGCCCTTACGGGACGTCCTCTGAGCAGTTCTTC.

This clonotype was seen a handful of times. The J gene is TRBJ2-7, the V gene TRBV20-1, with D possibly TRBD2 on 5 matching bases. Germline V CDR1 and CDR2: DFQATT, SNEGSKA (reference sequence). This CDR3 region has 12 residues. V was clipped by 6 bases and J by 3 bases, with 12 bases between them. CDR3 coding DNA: TGCAGTGCGCCGGGAATGAGCTACGAGCAGTACTTC. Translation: CSAPGMSYEQYF.

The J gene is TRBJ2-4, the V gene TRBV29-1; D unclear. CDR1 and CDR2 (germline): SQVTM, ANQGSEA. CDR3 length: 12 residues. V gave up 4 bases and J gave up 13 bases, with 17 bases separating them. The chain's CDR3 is CSVALGYNEQYF. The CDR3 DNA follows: TGCAGCGTTGCCCTAGGTTACAATGAGCAGTACTTC. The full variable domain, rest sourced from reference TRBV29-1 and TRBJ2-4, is SAVISQKPSRDICQRGTSLTIQCQVDSQVTMMFWYRQQPGQSLTLIATANQGSEATYESGFVIDKFPISRPNLTFSTLTVSNMSPEDSSIYLCSVALGYNEQYFGAGTRLSVL.

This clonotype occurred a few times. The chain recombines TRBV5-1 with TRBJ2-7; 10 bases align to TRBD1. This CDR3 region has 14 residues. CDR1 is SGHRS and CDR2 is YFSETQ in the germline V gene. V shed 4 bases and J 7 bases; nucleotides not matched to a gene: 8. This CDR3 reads CASSRTGGNGEQYF. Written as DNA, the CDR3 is TGCGCCAGCAGCAGGACAGGGGGAAACGGGGAGCAGTACTTC.

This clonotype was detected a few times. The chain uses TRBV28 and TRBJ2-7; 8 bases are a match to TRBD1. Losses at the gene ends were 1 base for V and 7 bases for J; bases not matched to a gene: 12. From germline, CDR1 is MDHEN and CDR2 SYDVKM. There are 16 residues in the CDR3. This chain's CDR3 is CASSLFGHRGSREQYF. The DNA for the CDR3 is TGTGCCAGCAGTTTATTCGGCCACAGGGGGTCTAGGGAGCAGTACTTC. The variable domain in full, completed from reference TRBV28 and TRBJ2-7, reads DVKVTQSSRYLVKRTGEKVFLECVQDMDHENMFWYRQDPGLGLRLIYFSYDVKMKEKGDIPEGYSVSREKKERFSLILESASTNQTSMYLCASSLFGHRGSREQYFGPGTRLTVT.

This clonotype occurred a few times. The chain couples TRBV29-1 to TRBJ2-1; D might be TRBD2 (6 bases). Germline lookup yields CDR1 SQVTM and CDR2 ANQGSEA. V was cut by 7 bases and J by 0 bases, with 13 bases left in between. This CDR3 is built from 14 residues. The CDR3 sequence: CSAHRGASYNEQFF. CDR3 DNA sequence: TGCAGCGCCCACCGCGGGGCCTCCTACAATGAGCAGTTCTTC.

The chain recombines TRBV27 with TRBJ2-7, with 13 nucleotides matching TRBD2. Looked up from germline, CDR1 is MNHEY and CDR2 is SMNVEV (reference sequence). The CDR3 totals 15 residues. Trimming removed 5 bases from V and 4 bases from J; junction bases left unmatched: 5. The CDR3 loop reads CASSGRLAGGYEQYF. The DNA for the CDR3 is TGTGCCAGCAGTGGAAGACTAGCGGGGGGTTACGAGCAGTACTTC.

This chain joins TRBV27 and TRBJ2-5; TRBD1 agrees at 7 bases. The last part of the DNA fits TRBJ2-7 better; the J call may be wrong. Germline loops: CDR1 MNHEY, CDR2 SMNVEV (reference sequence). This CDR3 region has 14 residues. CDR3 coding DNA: TGTGCCAGCAGTTTACGGGACAGTAGTGACGAGCAGTACTTC. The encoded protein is CASSLRDSSDEQYF.

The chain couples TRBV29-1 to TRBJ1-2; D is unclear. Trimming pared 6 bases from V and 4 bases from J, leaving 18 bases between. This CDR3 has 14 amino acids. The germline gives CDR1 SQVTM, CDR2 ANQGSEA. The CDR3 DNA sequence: TGCAGCGTCGATAGGGTGGGAAAGGGCTATGGCTACACCTTC. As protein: CSVDRVGKGYGYTF.

In DNA, the CDR3 is TGTGCCAGCAGCTCGGAGAGACAGGGGGCTACCCAGTACTTC. This gives the protein CASSSERQGATQYF. The gene calls are TRBV7-7 and TRBJ2-7; TRBD1 agrees at 10 bases. V shed 4 bases, J shed 10 bases, and the junction held 10 bases outside the gene matches. The CDR3 has 14 amino acids. Germline CDR1 and CDR2: SSHAT and FNYEAQ (reference sequence). The full variable domain, with the rest looked up from reference TRBV7-7 and TRBJ2-7, is GAGVSQSPRYKVTKRGQDVTLRCDPISSHATLYWYQQALGQGPEFLTYFNYEAQPDKSGLPSDRFSAERPEGSISTLTIQRTEQRDSAMYRCASSSERQGATQYFGPGTRLTVT.

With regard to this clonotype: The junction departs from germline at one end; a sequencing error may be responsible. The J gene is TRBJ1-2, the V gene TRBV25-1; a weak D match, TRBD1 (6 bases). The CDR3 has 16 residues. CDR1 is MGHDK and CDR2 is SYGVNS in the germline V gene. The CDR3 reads CASSEYGRGSSYDYTF. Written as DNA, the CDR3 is TGTGCCAGCAGTGAATATGGCAGGGGTAGTAGCTATGACTACACCTTC.

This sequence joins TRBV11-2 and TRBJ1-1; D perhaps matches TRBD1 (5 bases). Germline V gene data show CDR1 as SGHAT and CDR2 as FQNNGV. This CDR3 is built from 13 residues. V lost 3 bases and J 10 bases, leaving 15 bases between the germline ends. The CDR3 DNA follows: TGTGCCAGCAGCTTCAACGGGGGGACGGGAGCTTTCTTT. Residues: CASSFNGGTGAFF. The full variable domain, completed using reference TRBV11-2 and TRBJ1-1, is EAGVAQSPRYKIIEKRQSVAFWCNPISGHATLYWYQQILGQGPKLLIQFQNNGVVDDSQLPKDRFSAERLKGVDSTLKIQPAKLEDSAVYLCASSFNGGTGAFFGQGTRLTVV.

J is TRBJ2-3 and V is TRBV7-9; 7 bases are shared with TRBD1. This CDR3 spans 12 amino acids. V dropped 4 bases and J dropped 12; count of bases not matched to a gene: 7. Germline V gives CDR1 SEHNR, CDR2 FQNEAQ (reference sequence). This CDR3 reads CASSSGQAEQYF. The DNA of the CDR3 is TGTGCCAGCAGCTCCGGACAGGCGGAACAGTATTTT.

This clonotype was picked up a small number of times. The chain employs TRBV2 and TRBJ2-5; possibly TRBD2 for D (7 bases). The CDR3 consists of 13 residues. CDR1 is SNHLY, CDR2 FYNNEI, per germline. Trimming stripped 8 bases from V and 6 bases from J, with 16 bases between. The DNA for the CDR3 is TGTGCCAGCTTTTTAACGCGGGGGCAGACCCAGTACTTC. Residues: CASFLTRGQTQYF.

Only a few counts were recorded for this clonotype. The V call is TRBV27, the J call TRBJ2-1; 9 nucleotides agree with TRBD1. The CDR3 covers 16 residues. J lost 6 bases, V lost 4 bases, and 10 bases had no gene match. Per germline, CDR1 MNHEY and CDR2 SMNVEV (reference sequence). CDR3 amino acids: CASSWSQGQGPNEQFF. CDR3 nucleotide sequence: TGTGCCAGCAGTTGGAGTCAGGGACAGGGCCCCAATGAGCAGTTCTTC.

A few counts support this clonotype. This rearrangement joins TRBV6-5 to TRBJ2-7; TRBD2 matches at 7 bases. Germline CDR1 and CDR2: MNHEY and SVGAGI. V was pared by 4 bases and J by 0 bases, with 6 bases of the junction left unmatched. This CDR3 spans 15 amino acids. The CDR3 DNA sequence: TGTGCCAGCAGTTCCGGGACTACCGTCTCCTACGAGCAGTACTTC. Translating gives CASSSGTTVSYEQYF.